This T cell receptor (beta chain) was documented in a study of blood T cell repertoires in COVID-19. As for the study in general: Sites in the United States, Italy and Spain provided acute and convalescent COVID-19 samples.

Authors' analysis steps: Quantification of nucleated cells was approximated via reference gene primer amplification. Generated by immunoSEQ multiplex PCR, the TCRdb table keeps only in-frame clones and is missing some. D and trimming come from the DNA, and the V and J calls and clone size come from that table. This sample yields approximately 200,000 clones, of which about 90% are seen a single time; over 1% belongs to the top ten. V gave up 7 bases and J gave up 4 bases; unmatched junction bases: 10. Germline V gives CDR1 ENHRY, CDR2 SYGVKD. The CDR3 sequence is 15 residues long. The sequence came from a man under 40 who had recovered from COVID-19. J is TRBJ2-1 and V is TRBV10-3, with TRBD1 identical over 7 bases. The source material was PBMCs or T cells enriched from blood (not recorded which). The CDR3 spells CAIKPNGDSYNEQFF. DNA for the CDR3: TGTGCCATCAAACCCAACGGGGACAGTTACAATGAGCAGTTCTTC.